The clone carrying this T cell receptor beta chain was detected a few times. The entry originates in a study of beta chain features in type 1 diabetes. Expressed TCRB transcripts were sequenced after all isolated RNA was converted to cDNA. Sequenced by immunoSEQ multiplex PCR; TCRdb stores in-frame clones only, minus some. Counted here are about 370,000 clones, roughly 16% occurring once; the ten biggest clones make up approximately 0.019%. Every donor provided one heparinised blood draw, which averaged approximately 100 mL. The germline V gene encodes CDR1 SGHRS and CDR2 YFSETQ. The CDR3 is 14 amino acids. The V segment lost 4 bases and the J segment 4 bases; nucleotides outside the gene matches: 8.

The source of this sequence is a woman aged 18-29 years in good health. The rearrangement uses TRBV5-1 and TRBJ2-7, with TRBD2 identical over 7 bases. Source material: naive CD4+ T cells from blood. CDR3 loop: CASSTGLVGYEQYF. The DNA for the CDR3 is TGCGCCAGCAGCACCGGACTAGTGGGATACGAGCAGTACTTC.